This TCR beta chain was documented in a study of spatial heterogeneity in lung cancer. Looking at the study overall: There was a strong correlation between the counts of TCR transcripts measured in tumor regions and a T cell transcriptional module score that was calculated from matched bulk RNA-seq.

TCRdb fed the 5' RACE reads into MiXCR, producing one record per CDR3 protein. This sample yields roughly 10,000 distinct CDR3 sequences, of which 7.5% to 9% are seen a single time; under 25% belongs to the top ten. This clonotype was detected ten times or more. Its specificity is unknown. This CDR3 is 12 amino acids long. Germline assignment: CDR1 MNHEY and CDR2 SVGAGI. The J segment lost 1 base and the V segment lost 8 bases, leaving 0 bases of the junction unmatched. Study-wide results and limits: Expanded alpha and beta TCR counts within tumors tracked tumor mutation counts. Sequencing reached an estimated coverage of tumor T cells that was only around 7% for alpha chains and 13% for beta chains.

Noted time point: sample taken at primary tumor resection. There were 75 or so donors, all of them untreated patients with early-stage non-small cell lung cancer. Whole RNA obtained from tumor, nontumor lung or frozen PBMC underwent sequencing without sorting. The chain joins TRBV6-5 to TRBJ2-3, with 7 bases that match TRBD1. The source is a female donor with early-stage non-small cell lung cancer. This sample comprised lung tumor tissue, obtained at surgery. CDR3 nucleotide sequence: TGTGCCAGCGGACAGGGCACAGATACGCAGTATTTT. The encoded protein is CASGQGTDTQYF.